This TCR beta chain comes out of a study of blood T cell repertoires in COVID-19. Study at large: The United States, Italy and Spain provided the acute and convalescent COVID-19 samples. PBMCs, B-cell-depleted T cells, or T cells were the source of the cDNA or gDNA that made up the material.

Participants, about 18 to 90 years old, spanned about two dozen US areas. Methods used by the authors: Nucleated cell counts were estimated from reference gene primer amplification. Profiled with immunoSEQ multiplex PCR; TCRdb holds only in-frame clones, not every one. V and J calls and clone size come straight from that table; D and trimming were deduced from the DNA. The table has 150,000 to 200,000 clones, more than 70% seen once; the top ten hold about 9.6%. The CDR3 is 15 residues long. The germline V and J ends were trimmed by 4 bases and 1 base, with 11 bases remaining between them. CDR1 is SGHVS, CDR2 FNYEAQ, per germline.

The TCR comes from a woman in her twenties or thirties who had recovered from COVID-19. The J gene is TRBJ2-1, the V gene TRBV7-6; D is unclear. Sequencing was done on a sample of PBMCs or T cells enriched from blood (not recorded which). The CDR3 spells CASSSLKWSYNEQFF. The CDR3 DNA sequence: TGTGCCAGCAGCTCACTGAAGTGGTCCTACAATGAGCAGTTCTTC.